This passage covers 22 T cell receptor beta chains from one sample sequenced in a study of CXCR3-negative and CXCR3-positive naive CD8 T cells. UMI-labeled 5' RACE yielded the TRB cDNA libraries. From the 5' RACE reads, TCRdb lists one entry per CDR3 protein and no DNA. Its listing shows approximately 53,000 distinct CDR3 sequences. Sample: memory CD8+ T cells from blood. The receptors come from a human donor in good health. Some clones in this sample may be carry-over from other donors' samples.

J is TRBJ1-1 and V is TRBV3-1. The V gene's germline CDR1 is LGHDT and CDR2 YNNKEL (reference sequence). The CDR3 contains 13 residues. The CDR3: CASSQDIQSEAFF.

V usage is TRBV28 and J usage is TRBJ2-1. The length of the CDR3 is 14 residues. CDR1 and CDR2 from the germline V gene are MDHEN and SYDVKM. CDR3 sequence: CASSLLETNNEQFF.

CDR3 sequence: CASSNRPGQLNTEAFF. V and J are TRBV7-9 and TRBJ1-1; TCRdb proposes TRBD1, but this gene call is untestable without DNA. The germline CDR1 and CDR2 sequences are SEHNR and FQNEAQ (reference sequence). There are 16 residues in the CDR3.

The rearrangement joins TRBV12-3 or TRBV12-4 to TRBJ1-2. The CDR3 is 12 amino acids. CDR3: CASSPGPDGYTF.

The chain recombines TRBV20-1 with TRBJ1-1; TCRdb's assignment of TRBD1 cannot be checked, as there is no DNA. The CDR3 is 15 residues long. Looked up from germline, CDR1 is DFQATT and CDR2 is SNEGSKA (reference sequence). CDR3 sequence: CSARDRYRSNTEAFF.

The rearrangement links TRBV5-1 to TRBJ2-3; without DNA, the TCRdb call of TRBD2 cannot be checked. The CDR3 loop spans 17 amino acids. Germline assignment: CDR1 SGHRS and CDR2 YFSETQ. The CDR3: CASSLDPGLAGPDTQYF. The full variable domain, rest sourced from reference TRBV5-1 and TRBJ2-3, is KAGVTQTPRYLIKTRGQQVTLSCSPISGHRSVSWYQQTPGQGLQFLFEYFSETQRNKGNFPGRFSGRQFSNSRSEMNVSTLELGDSALYLCASSLDPGLAGPDTQYFGPGTRLTVL.

The chain links TRBV20-1 to TRBJ2-3; lacking DNA, the TRBD2 call made by TCRdb goes unchecked. Germline CDR1 reads DFQATT; CDR2 reads SNEGSKA (reference sequence). The CDR3 spans 14 residues. The CDR3 sequence is CSARDLAGTDTQYF.

The chain couples TRBV6-5 to TRBJ2-1; TCRdb's assignment of TRBD1 cannot be checked, as there is no DNA. The CDR3 is 14 amino acids. Germline V gene lookup returns CDR1 MNHEY and CDR2 SVGAGI. CDR3: CASSLRTDYNEQFF.

The V call is TRBV12-3 or TRBV12-4, the J call TRBJ2-1; TCRdb's D call of TRBD1 is untestable without DNA. This CDR3 comprises 15 residues. The CDR3 is CASASLGTLYNEQFF.

This CDR3 reads CASSLGTGLYTGELFF. The chain carries TRBV7-7 and TRBJ2-2; TCRdb calls TRBD1, which cannot be checked without DNA. The CDR3 contains 16 residues. Germline CDR1 reads SSHAT; CDR2 reads FNYEAQ (reference sequence).

The V and J genes are TRBV28 and TRBJ1-1; the TRBD1 assignment by TCRdb is unverifiable without DNA. The CDR3 contains 12 residues. Germline V gives CDR1 MDHEN, CDR2 SYDVKM. The CDR3 spells CASRDGDTEAFF.

The chain combines TRBV29-1 with TRBJ1-3; TCRdb lists TRBD1, though no DNA is available to test this call. CDR3 length equals 14 residues. Germline V gives CDR1 SQVTM, CDR2 ANQGSEA. This chain's CDR3 is CSVDAGAAGNTIYF.

J is TRBJ2-3 and V is TRBV5-6; the D gene TCRdb calls, TRBD1, cannot be checked with no DNA. Germline V CDR1 and CDR2: SGHDT, YYEEEE. The CDR3 contains 14 residues. CDR3 sequence: CASSFLTDTDTQYF. Looking up the rest from reference TRBV5-6 and TRBJ2-3 gives the full variable domain: DAGVTQSPTHLIKTRGQQVTLRCSPKSGHDTVSWYQQALGQGPQFIFQYYEEEERQRGNFPDRFSGHQFPNYSSELNVNALLLGDSALYLCASSFLTDTDTQYFGPGTRLTVL.

The V call is TRBV7-9, the J call TRBJ1-5. In germline, CDR1 is SEHNR, CDR2 FQNEAQ (reference sequence). This CDR3 is built from 16 residues. The CDR3 protein is CASSLGGRGSNQPQHF.

The chain employs TRBV28 and TRBJ2-7; absent DNA, TCRdb's TRBD1 call cannot be checked. The length of the CDR3 is 15 residues. Germline V gene sequence: CDR1 MDHEN, CDR2 SYDVKM. The CDR3 is CASSFRGIVDYEQYF.

V gene TRBV15 combines with J gene TRBJ2-7; TCRdb gives TRBD1 as the D gene, but with no DNA this cannot be confirmed. The CDR3 extends over 13 amino acids. The V gene's germline CDR1 is LNHNV and CDR2 YYDKDF (reference sequence). The CDR3 region is CATRTGTVDEQYF.

The chain combines TRBV29-1 with TRBJ2-1. The V gene's germline CDR1 is SQVTM and CDR2 ANQGSEA. This CDR3 region has 12 residues. This CDR3 is CSVVDGYNEQFF.

The chain is built from TRBV6-6 and TRBJ2-7. The germline gives CDR1 MNHNY, CDR2 SVGAGI (reference sequence). This CDR3 has 13 residues. The chain's CDR3 is CASSYFQSYEQYF.

The rearrangement links TRBV28 to TRBJ1-2; TCRdb calls TRBD1, which cannot be checked without DNA. The CDR3 has 13 residues. Germline V gene sequence: CDR1 MDHEN, CDR2 SYDVKM. The CDR3 region is CASSLRQKYGYTF.

This chain uses TRBV20-1 with TRBJ2-7; the D gene TCRdb calls, TRBD1, cannot be checked with no DNA. The CDR3 contains 15 residues. Germline assignment: CDR1 DFQATT and CDR2 SNEGSKA (reference sequence). The CDR3 loop reads CSARGSRESTYEQYF.

The rearrangement links TRBV10-3 to TRBJ2-1. The CDR3 loop spans 14 amino acids. From germline, CDR1 is ENHRY and CDR2 SYGVKD. CDR3 loop: CAADAGRAYNEQFF.

The rearrangement joins TRBV29-1 to TRBJ2-1; with no DNA, the TCRdb D assignment of TRBD1 cannot be verified. This CDR3 has 16 residues. The germline CDR1 and CDR2 sequences are SQVTM and ANQGSEA. The CDR3 loop reads CSVNLPGVRSYNEQFF.